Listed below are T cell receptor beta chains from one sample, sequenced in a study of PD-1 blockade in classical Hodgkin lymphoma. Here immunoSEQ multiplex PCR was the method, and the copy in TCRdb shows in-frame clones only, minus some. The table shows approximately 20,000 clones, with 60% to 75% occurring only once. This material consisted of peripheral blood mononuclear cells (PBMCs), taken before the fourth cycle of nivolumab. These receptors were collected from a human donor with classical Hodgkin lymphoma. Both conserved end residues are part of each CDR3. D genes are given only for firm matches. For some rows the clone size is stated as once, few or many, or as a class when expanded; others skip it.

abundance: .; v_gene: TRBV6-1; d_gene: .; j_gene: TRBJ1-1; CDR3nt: TGTGCCAGCGTGTGGGGGTTTGACACTGAAGCTTTCTTT; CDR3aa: CASVWGFDTEAFF
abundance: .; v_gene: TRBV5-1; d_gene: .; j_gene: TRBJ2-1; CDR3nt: TGCGCCAGCAGCTCGGACTACAATGAGCAGTTCTTC; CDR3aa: CASSSDYNEQFF
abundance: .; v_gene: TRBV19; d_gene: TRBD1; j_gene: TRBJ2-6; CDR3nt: TGTGCCAGTAGTACCGGGACAGGAACTTCTGGGGCCAACGTCCTGACTTTC; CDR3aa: CASSTGTGTSGANVLTF
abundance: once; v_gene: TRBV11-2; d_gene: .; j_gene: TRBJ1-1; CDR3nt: TGTGCCAGCAGCTTAGGGAGGGCCCAGAACACTGAAGCTTTCTTT; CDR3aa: CASSLGRAQNTEAFF
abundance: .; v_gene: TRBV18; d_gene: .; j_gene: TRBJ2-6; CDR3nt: TGTGCCAGCTCACCATACTCTGGGGCCAACGTCCTGACTTTC; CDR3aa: CASSPYSGANVLTF
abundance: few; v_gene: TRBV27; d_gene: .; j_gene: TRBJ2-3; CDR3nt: TGTGCCAGCAGTTTAGCGGCGGGAACAGATACGCAGTATTTT; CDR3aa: CASSLAAGTDTQYF
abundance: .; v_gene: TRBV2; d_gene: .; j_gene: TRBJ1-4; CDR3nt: TGTGCCAGCAGTACCCGACAGAGTGCAACTAATGAAAAACTGTTTTTT; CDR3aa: CASSTRQSATNEKLFF
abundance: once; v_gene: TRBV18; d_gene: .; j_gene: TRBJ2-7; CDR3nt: TGTGCCAGCTCACCACCGAGGAACACCTACGAGCAGTACTTC; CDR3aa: CASSPPRNTYEQYF
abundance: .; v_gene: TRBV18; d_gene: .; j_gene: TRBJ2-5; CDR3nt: TGTGCCAGCTCACCTATACCGGAGACCCAGTACTTC; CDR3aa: CASSPIPETQYF
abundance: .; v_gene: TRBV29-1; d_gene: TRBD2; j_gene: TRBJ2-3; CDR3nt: TGCAGCGTTCGCAGCGGGATCACAGATACGCAGTATTTT; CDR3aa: CSVRSGITDTQYF
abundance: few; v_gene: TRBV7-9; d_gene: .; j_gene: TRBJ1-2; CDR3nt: TGTGCCAGCAGCCCGTATGAGGGCTTCGGGGGCTACACCTTC; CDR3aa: CASSPYEGFGGYTF
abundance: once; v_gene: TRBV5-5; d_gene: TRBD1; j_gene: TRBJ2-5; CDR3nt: TGTGCCAGCAGCTCGTGGACAGGGGGTGGAGAGACCCAGTACTTC; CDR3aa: CASSSWTGGGETQYF
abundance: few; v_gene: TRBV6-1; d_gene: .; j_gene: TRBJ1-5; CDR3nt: TGTGCCAGCAGTGAACGGTCGCTGAATAGCAATCAGCCCCAGCATTTT; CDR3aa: CASSERSLNSNQPQHF
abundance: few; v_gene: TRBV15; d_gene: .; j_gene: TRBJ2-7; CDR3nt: TGTGCCACCAGCAGAGCGGCGGGACTGTACGAGCAGTACTTC; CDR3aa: CATSRAAGLYEQYF
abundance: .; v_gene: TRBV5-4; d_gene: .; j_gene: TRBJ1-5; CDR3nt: TGTGCCAGCAGCTTACCCGATCAGCCCCAGCATTTT; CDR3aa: CASSLPDQPQHF
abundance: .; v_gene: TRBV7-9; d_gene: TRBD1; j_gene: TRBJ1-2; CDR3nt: TGTGCCAGCAGCTTAGGGGGACAGGGGGCTGACTATGGCTACACCTTC; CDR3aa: CASSLGGQGADYGYTF
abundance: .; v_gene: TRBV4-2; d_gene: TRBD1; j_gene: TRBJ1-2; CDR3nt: TGTGCCAGCAGCCAAGATGGAGCAGGGGGCTATGGCTACACCTTC; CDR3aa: CASSQDGAGGYGYTF
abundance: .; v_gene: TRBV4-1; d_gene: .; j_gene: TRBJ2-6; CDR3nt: TGCGCCAGCAGCCAAAAGGGGGGGGAGTCTGGGGCCAACGTCCTGACTTTC; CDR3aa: CASSQKGGESGANVLTF
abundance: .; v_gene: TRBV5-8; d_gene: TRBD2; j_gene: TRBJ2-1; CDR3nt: TGTGCCAGCAGTTCCCCGGGACTAGCGGCCAATAGGAACAATGAGCAGTTCTTC; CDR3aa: CASSSPGLAANRNNEQFF
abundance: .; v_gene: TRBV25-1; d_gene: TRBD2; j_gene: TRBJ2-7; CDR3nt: TGTGCCAGCAGTTTTCAGGCAAGACTAGCGGGACACTACGAGCAGTACTTC; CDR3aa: CASSFQARLAGHYEQYF
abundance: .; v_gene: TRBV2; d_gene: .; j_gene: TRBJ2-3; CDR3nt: TGTGCCAGCAGCCCCCCGGGTTTCTTACGGGATACGCAGTATTTT; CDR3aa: CASSPPGFLRDTQYF
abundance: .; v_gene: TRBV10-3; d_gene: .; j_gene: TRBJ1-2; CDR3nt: TGTGCCATCAGTGAGGAGCCGGACAGCTATGGCTACACCTTC; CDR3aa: CAISEEPDSYGYTF
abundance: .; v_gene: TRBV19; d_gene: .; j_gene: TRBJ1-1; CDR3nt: TGTGCCAGTAGTAACAGGTACACTGAAGCTTTCTTT; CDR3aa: CASSNRYTEAFF
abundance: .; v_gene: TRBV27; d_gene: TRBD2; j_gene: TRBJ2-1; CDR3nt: TGTGCCAGCAGTCACCGACTAGCGGGATACAATGAGCAGTTCTTC; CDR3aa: CASSHRLAGYNEQFF
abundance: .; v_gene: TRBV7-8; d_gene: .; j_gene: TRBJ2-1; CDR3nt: TGTGCCAGCAGCTTAACAGGATACTCCCTCTATGATGAGCAGTTCTTC; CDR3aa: CASSLTGYSLYDEQFF
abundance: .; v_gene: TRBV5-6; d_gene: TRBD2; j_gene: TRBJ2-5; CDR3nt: TGTGCCAGCAGCTTGGCCCTAGCGGGAGGGCACGAGACCCAGTACTTC; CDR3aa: CASSLALAGGHETQYF
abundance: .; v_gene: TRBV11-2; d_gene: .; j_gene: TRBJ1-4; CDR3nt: TGTGCCAGCAGTCGAACACGGTCGGGAGAAAAACTGTTTTTT; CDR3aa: CASSRTRSGEKLFF
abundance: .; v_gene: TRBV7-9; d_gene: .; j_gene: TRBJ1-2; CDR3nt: TGTGCCAGCAGACCCCCCGAAAGCCCTACCTATGGCTACACCTTC; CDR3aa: CASRPPESPTYGYTF
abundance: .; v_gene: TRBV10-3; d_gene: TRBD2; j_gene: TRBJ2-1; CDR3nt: TGTGCCATCAGTGAGTCGATAGGGACTAGCGGGAGTACCCACAATGAGCAGTTCTTC; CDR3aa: CAISESIGTSGSTHNEQFF
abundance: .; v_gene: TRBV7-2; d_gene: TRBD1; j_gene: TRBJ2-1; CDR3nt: TGTGCCAGCACCCCCCGGTCCCTCGGCAGGGGGAATGAGCAGTTCTTC; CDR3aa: CASTPRSLGRGNEQFF
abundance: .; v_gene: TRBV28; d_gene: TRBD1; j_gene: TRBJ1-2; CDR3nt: TGTGCCAGCAGCCTTGGACAGGGGCAGGTGGGTGACTATGGCTACACCTTC; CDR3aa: CASSLGQGQVGDYGYTF
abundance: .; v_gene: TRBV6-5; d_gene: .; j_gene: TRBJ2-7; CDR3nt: TGTGCCAGCAGTGGGGACCTGCAGAGCTCCTACGAGCAGTACTTC; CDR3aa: CASSGDLQSSYEQYF
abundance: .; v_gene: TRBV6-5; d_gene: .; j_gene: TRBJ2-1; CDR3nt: TGTGCCAGCAGAAGGGTGTATGAGCAGTTCTTC; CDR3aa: CASRRVYEQFF
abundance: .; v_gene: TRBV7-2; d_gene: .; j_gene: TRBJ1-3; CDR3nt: TGTGCCAGCAGCTTAATTCTTGGAAACACCATATATTTT; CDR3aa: CASSLILGNTIYF
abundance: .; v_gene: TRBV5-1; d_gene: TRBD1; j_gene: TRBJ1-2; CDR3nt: TGCGCCAGCAGCAGGGGACAGCCGTCGAGAGATGGCTACACCTTC; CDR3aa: CASSRGQPSRDGYTF
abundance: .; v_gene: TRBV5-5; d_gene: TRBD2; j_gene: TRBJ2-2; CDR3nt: TGTGCCAGCAGCCCAACTAGCGGGAGTCGGGCCGGGGAGCTGTTTTTT; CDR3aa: CASSPTSGSRAGELFF
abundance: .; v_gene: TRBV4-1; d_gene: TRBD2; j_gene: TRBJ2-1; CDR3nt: TGCGCCAGCAGCTATAGCGGGAGCTCCTACAATGAGCAGTTCTTC; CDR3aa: CASSYSGSSYNEQFF
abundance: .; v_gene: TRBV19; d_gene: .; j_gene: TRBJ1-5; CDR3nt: TGTGCCAGCACGAGGGCAGGGGATAGCAATCAGCCCCAGCATTTT; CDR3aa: CASTRAGDSNQPQHF
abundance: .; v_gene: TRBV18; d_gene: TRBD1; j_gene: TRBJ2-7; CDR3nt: TGTGCCAGCTCACCTGGACAGGGTGGCTCCTACGAGCAGTACTTC; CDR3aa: CASSPGQGGSYEQYF
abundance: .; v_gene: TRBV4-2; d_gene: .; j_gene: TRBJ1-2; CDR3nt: TGTGCCAGCAGCCAAGAAACGCCGGGGGGCTACACCTTC; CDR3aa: CASSQETPGGYTF
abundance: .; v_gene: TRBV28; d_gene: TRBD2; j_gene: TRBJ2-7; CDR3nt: TGTGCCAGCAGCCTCTACGGGACTAGCGGGAGGGCCTCCTACGAGCAGTACTTC; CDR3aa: CASSLYGTSGRASYEQYF
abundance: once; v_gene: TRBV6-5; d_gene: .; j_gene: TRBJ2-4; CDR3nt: TGTGCCAGCAGTCCCGGACTCCTAGCCAAAAACATTCAGTACTTC; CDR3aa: CASSPGLLAKNIQYF
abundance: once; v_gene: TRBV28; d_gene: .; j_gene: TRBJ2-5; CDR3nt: TGTGCCAGCAGTTTATTCTCGGAGAAAGAGACCCAGTACTTC; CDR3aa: CASSLFSEKETQYF
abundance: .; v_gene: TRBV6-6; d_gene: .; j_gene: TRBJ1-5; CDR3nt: TGTGCCAGCAGTTATTGGGACGGAGGTAGCAATCAGCCCCAGCATTTT; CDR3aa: CASSYWDGGSNQPQHF
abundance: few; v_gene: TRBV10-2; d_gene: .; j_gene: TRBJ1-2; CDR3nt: TGCGCCAGCAGTGAGTCTACAGATGCCTATGGCTACACCTTC; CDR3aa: CASSESTDAYGYTF
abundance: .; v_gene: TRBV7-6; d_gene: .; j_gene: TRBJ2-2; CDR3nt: TGTGCCAGCAGCTTAAGTCATCCAAACACCGGGGAGCTGTTTTTT; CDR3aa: CASSLSHPNTGELFF
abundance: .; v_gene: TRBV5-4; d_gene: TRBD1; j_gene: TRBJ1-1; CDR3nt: TGTGCCAGCAGCCATAACGTCGGGACAGTGAACACTGAAGCTTTCTTT; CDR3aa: CASSHNVGTVNTEAFF
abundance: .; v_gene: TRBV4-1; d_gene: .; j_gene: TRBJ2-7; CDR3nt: TGCGCCAGCAGCCAAGTCTTCGGGAGTGGCTACGAGCAGTACTTC; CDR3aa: CASSQVFGSGYEQYF
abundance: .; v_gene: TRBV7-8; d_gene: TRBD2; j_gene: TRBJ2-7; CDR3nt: TGTGCCAGCAGCTCGTCCGGGACTAGCGGGAGAAGCTCCTACGAGCAGTACTTC; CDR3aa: CASSSSGTSGRSSYEQYF
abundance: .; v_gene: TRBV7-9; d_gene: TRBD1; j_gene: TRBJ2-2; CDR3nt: TGTGCCAGCAGACAGGGGGCCGGACGGGAGCTGTTTTTT; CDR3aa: CASRQGAGRELFF
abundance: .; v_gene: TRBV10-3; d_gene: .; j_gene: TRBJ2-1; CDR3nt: TGTGCCATCAGTGCCGGGACTGGGCCCTACAATGAGCAGTTCTTC; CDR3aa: CAISAGTGPYNEQFF
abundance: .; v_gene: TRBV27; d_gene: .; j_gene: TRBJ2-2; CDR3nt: TGTGCCAGTAGAAAGTGGGATGGCGGGGAGCTGTTTTTT; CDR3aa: CASRKWDGGELFF
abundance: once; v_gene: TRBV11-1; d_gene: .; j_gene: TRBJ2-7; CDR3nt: TGTGCCAGCAGCTTATCGGACACAAGCTCCTACGAGCAGTACTTC; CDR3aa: CASSLSDTSSYEQYF
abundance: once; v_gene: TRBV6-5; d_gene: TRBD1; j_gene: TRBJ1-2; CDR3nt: TGTGCCAGCAGTGACTCCAGGGGGGTTAACTATGGCTACACCTTC; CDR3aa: CASSDSRGVNYGYTF
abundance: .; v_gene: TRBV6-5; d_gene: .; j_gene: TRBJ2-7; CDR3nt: TGTGCCAGCAGTTACTCGGGGGCATTAAGCTCCTACGAGCAGTACTTC; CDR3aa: CASSYSGALSSYEQYF
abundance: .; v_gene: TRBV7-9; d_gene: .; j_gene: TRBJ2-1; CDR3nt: TGTGCCAGCAGCTTAGTGGGCGGCACCAATGAGCAGTTCTTC; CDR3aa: CASSLVGGTNEQFF
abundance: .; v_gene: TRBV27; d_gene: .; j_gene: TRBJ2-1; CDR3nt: TGTGCCAGCAGTTTATCGTCGTTCAGAAGCAATGAGCAGTTCTTC; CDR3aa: CASSLSSFRSNEQFF
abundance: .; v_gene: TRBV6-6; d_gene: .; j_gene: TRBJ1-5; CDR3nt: TGTGCCAGCAGTACCGCCGGGACACGAGGGGAGCCCCAGCATTTT; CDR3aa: CASSTAGTRGEPQHF